A single sample is the source of the 18 T cell receptor beta chains below, sequenced in a study of blood T cells in healthy people across ages. Using a J-beta primer mix together with a sample-barcoded 5' primer, a second PCR was run for roughly 6 to 12 cycles. Each CDR3 protein is one row after TCRdb ran MiXCR on the 5' RACE reads. The sample holds over 550,000 distinct CDR3 sequences; 25% to 30% are singletons and the top ten take around 16%. The specimen sequenced was blood. These receptors were taken from a woman older than 75 in good health.

The V call is TRBV28, the J call TRBJ1-1; D not resolved. The germline V gene encodes CDR1 MDHEN and CDR2 SYDVKM. Trimming shortened V by 4 bases and J by 3 bases, and 15 bases separated the two germline ends. The CDR3 is 15 amino acids. CDR3 region: CASSSRSFGYTEAFF. The CDR3 region has the DNA TGTGCCAGCAGTTCACGTTCTTTTGGGTACACTGAAGCTTTCTTT.

Note on this clonotype: A read error may be the cause here, since a much bigger clone is one base away. The chain is built from TRBV12-3 or TRBV12-4 and TRBJ1-1; no firm D call. The CDR3 is 13 residues long. CDR3 protein: CAGSFRRNTEAFF. In DNA, the CDR3 is TGTGCCGGCAGTTTTCGGCGGAACACTGAAGCTTTCTTT.

This chain links TRBV29-1 with TRBJ2-1; maybe TRBD1 (5 bases). Between the trimmed V and J ends, which lost 4 bases and 0 bases, there was a span of 10 bases. Germline V CDR1 and CDR2: SQVTM, ANQGSEA. This CDR3 contains 14 residues. As DNA, the CDR3 is TGCAGCGTTGTATCAGGGATCTCCTACAATGAGCAGTTCTTC. It specifies CSVVSGISYNEQFF.

This clonotype was observed many times. The rearrangement links TRBV9 to TRBJ1-2; D call uncertain. The germline V gene encodes CDR1 SGDLS and CDR2 YYNGEE. This CDR3 spans 13 amino acids. With 2 bases removed from V and 6 bases from J, the gap between germline ends came to 11 bases. CDR3 sequence reads: CASSVGVLHGYTF. CDR3 in DNA: TGTGCCAGCAGCGTCGGGGTATTGCATGGCTACACCTTC.

A word on this clonotype: Being one base from a much bigger clone, this may be a read error. The CDR3 carries no conserved terminal phenylalanine or tryptophan, so it likely arises from a read error. V gene TRBV12-3 or TRBV12-4 combines with J gene TRBJ2-5; D might be TRBD2 (6 bases). The germline V and J ends were trimmed by 6 bases and 5 bases, with 22 bases remaining between them. The CDR3 is 16 amino acids. The CDR3 here is CASRGGGPGMMETQYV. In nucleotides, the CDR3 is TGTGCCAGCAGGGGGGGAGGACCGGGGATGATGGAGACCCAGTACGTC.

This clonotype was detected ten times or more. The chain uses TRBV5-8 and TRBJ1-2, with D perhaps TRBD1 (6 bases). Between the trimmed V and J ends, which lost 4 bases and 4 bases, there was a span of 23 bases. Germline assignment: CDR1 SGHTS and CDR2 YDEGEE. This CDR3 region has 17 residues. The CDR3 protein is CASSATRGGGISYGYTF. The CDR3 DNA follows: TGTGCCAGCAGCGCCACCCGAGGGGGGGGTATCAGCTATGGCTACACCTTC. Based on the CDR3 plus reference TRBV5-8 and TRBJ1-2, the full variable domain is EAGVTQSPTHLIKTRGQQATLRCSPISGHTSVYWYQQALGLGLQFLLWYDEGEERNRGNFPPRFSGRQFPNYSSELNVNALELEDSALYLCASSATRGGGISYGYTFGSGTRLTVV.

In this sample, this clonotype turned up many times. The rearrangement uses TRBV5-6 and TRBJ2-1, with 10 bases that match TRBD2. Germline CDR1 and CDR2: SGHDT and YYEEEE. The ends lost 5 bases at V and 7 bases at J; junction bases unmatched: 12. The CDR3 is 16 residues long. Here the CDR3 reads CASRLNPGLATNEQFF. CDR3 in DNA: TGTGCCAGCAGACTTAACCCGGGACTAGCGACGAATGAGCAGTTCTTC.

Of note for this clonotype: Just one base apart from a much larger clone, this may be a read error. The chain is built from TRBV9 and TRBJ2-1; D possibly corresponds to TRBD2 (6 bases). With the DNA end fitting TRBJ2-7 better, the J assignment may be wrong. Germline lookup yields CDR1 SGDLS and CDR2 YYNGEE. This CDR3 has 16 amino acids. CDR3 residues: CASSGSGGIPYNEQYF. In nucleotides, the CDR3 is TGTGCCAGCAGCGGTAGTGGGGGGATACCCTACAATGAGCAGTACTTC.

The rearrangement uses TRBV9 and TRBJ2-2; 8 bases are a match to TRBD1. V shed 4 bases, J shed 0 bases, and the junction held 5 bases outside the gene matches. Germline loops: CDR1 SGDLS, CDR2 YYNGEE. The length of the CDR3 is 16 residues. The CDR3 region has the DNA TGTGCCAGCAGCACACGGACAGGGCCGAACACCGGGGAGCTGTTTTTT. Amino acid sequence: CASSTRTGPNTGELFF.

This clonotype was counted a few times. A much larger clone lies one base from this, so it may be a read error. V gene TRBV7-2 combines with J gene TRBJ2-3; D ambiguous. The germline CDR1 and CDR2 sequences are SGHTA and FQGNSA. The CDR3 has 14 residues. Between the trimmed V and J ends, which lost 6 bases and 2 bases, there was a span of 12 bases. CDR3 in amino acids: CASRWGILTDTQYF. In DNA form, the CDR3 reads TGTGCCAGCAGATGGGGTATCCTCACAGATACGCAGTATTTT.

This clonotype was detected many times. The rearrangement joins TRBV7-2 to TRBJ2-5, with 12 bases identical to TRBD2. CDR3 length equals 14 residues. Germline values: CDR1 SGHTA, CDR2 FQGNSA. V was pared by 6 bases and J by 8 bases, with 7 bases of the junction left unmatched. The CDR3 DNA is TGTGCCAGCAGGCCCGGGACTAGCGGGTATACCCAGTACTTC. As protein: CASRPGTSGYTQYF.

The V gene is TRBV20-1, the J gene TRBJ2-5; the D gene could be TRBD1 or TRBD2 (6 bases each). The length of the CDR3 is 15 residues. V gave up 2 bases and J gave up 4 bases, with 17 bases separating them. CDR1 and CDR2 from the germline V gene are DFQATT and SNEGSKA (reference sequence). The CDR3 DNA sequence: TGCAGTGCTAGATACACGACAGGAGGGTCAGAGACCCAGTACTTC. Residues: CSARYTTGGSETQYF.

The chain is built from TRBV20-1 and TRBJ1-5, with 7 bases lining up with TRBD1. After removal of 0 bases from V and 6 bases from J, the junction contained 8 bases not matched to a gene. The CDR3 sequence is 15 residues long. The germline V gene has CDR1 DFQATT and CDR2 SNEGSKA (reference sequence). CDR3 DNA: TGCAGTGCTAGAGATGTAGGCAGGGGGAGTCAGCCCCAGCATTTT. Encoded protein: CSARDVGRGSQPQHF.

This clonotype occurred a few times. This chain joins TRBV6-4 and TRBJ2-1, with 7 bases matching TRBD2. In germline, CDR1 is MRHNA, CDR2 SNTAGT. CDR3 length equals 16 residues. V trimming: 0 bases; J trimming: 0 bases; junction bases outside the gene matches: 2. The CDR3 coding sequence is TGTGCCAGCAGTGACTCCTCTAGCGGCTCCTACAATGAGCAGTTCTTC. Translating it yields CASSDSSSGSYNEQFF.

Many counts were recorded for this clonotype. The CDR3 loop is CSAIRGNEQFF. In DNA, the CDR3 is TGCAGTGCTATACGGGGTAATGAGCAGTTCTTC. The chain links TRBV20-1 to TRBJ2-1; D is possibly TRBD2 (5 bases). Trimming cost V 4 bases and J 7 bases, with 8 bases left between them. The CDR3 is 11 residues long. The germline CDR1 and CDR2 sequences are DFQATT and SNEGSKA (reference sequence).

The chain combines TRBV25-1 with TRBJ1-1; possibly TRBD1 for D (5 bases). Per germline, CDR1 MGHDK and CDR2 SYGVNS. Trimming took 0 bases from V and 7 from J, leaving 12 bases between them. There are 14 residues in the CDR3. CDR3 residues: CASSEYRAGSEAFF. In nucleotides, the CDR3 is TGTGCCAGCAGTGAATACAGGGCGGGTAGTGAAGCTTTCTTT. Looking up the rest from reference TRBV25-1 and TRBJ1-1 gives the full variable domain: EADIYQTPRYLVIGTGKKITLECSQTMGHDKMYWYQQDPGMELHLIHYSYGVNSTEKGDLSSESTVSRIRTEHFPLTLESARPSHTSQYLCASSEYRAGSEAFFGQGTRLTVV.

The J gene is TRBJ2-7, the V gene TRBV14; 7 positions agree with TRBD1. V was pared by 4 bases and J by 2 bases, with 11 bases of the junction left unmatched. CDR1 is SGHDN and CDR2 is FVKESK in the germline V gene. This CDR3 region has 16 residues. Written as DNA, the CDR3 is TGTGCCAGCAGCCCGACAGCCGGGACAGCTACCTACGAGCAGTACTTC. It encodes CASSPTAGTATYEQYF.

There are many counts of this clonotype. V is TRBV20-1 and J is TRBJ2-1; 7 bases align to TRBD2. The CDR3 covers 15 residues. Trimming took 3 bases from V and 3 from J; bases not matched to a gene: 8. Germline CDR1 reads DFQATT; CDR2 reads SNEGSKA (reference sequence). CDR3 DNA: TGCAGTGCTAGGTCGAGGACTAGGAACTACAATGAGCAGTTCTTC. Its protein product is CSARSRTRNYNEQFF.